The T cell receptor beta chain described here comes from a study of cytotoxic CD8 clonotypes in ibrutinib-treated CLL (dated by TCRdb to the early 2020s). In the study overall: The cohort was composed of 11 relapsed/refractory and around 15 treatment-naive patients; IGHV unmutated status was identified in roughly 18 patients. Response samples were taken after a median of around 13 months on treatment, ranging from about 6 to 40 months. Cryopreserved peripheral blood mononuclear cells were obtained before treatment, at response, and at either sustained remission or disease progression. An average of around 260,000 productive templates and about 100,000 productive rearrangements was obtained per sample. Every sample from remission and from progressive disease was obtained while the patients were still on ibrutinib. Responses were partial in some 24 patients and complete in 2; after median around 72 months follow-up, about 14 stayed in remission and roughly twelve progressed. Longitudinal samples were obtainable from about 30% of the 86 participants in the trial. General study outcomes and caveats: Public clonotypes were rare and either shrank or stayed stable during treatment, and the rise in clonality at ibrutinib response reflected expansion of private clonotypes. At baseline, clonality was higher than in age-matched healthy donors and showed a strong correlation with circulating CD8+ T-cell counts. Sampling times were not matched between patients in sustained remission and patients whose disease was progressing, and lymph node repertoires were not examined. At ibrutinib response clonality went up, during sustained remission it held steady, and at progression it dropped back toward baseline.

Each clonotype received, on average, about 9.7x coverage in deep resolution sequencing performed on a MiSeq, where the target depth lay between 1 in 1 million and 1 in 200,000 T cells. TCR beta libraries were generated with the immunoSEQ hsTCRB Kit. The authors' analysis ran thus. The data were analyzed with ImmunoSEQ Analyzer and ImmunoSEQ Data Assistant, and V, D and J gene assignments followed IMGT definitions. Clonality, which ranges from 0 to 1, was calculated by subtracting the normalized Shannon entropy of productive rearrangement frequencies from one. Public clonotype analysis was restricted to overrepresented clonotypes comprising at least 0.05% of each patient's repertoire. Repertoires from some 13 age-matched healthy donors in immuneACCESS were used as clonality controls. TCRdb took over this immuneACCESS table, retaining in-frame rearrangements with V and J assigned. Such tables are incomplete; in checked studies, under half of the missing clones stem from an unresolved V gene, and the remainder is unexplained. Clonal size and the V and J genes are those of that table, whereas D and trimming came from the DNA. Recorded for this sample are 68,000 or so clones; approximately 70% of them occurred a single time. The top ten clones comprise 4.5% to 6% of the sample.

The time point label corresponds to: about a year on ibrutinib. For TCR beta library preparation, approximately 2 micrograms of genomic DNA was extracted from cryopreserved PBMCs. Longitudinal blood samples from CLL patients receiving ibrutinib monotherapy were subjected to high-throughput TCR beta sequencing. The patients took part in an open-label, single-center phase 2 trial of ibrutinib monotherapy. For CDR1 and CDR2, the germline V gene (reference sequence) lists MNHNY and SVGAGI. Trimming accounts for 6 bases at V and 0 bases at J, while the number of junction bases matched to no gene is 8. Including the terminal cysteine and phenylalanine, the CDR3 comprises 16 residues. Of the read, only the CDR3 DNA is kept; its 48 bases are in frame from base 1. This clone was seen just once. No cognate antigen has been identified for it. No qualities accompany the bases; no much larger clone lies one base away.

The source is a human donor with chronic lymphocytic leukemia. The sequence joins TRBV6-6 to TRBJ1-1; TRBD1 lines up with 9 middle nucleotides. The sample consisted of PBMCs, taken after 12 months of ibrutinib treatment. The CDR3 region: CASRRTGARMNTEAFF. The DNA is TGTGCCAGCAGGCGGACAGGGGCGCGAATGAACACTGAAGCTTTCTTT.